This entry lists 9 T cell receptor beta chains sequenced from one sample in a study of T-cell memory formation after mild COVID-19. TCRdb reprocessed the 5' RACE reads with MiXCR, giving one entry per CDR3 protein. The data contain 380,000 or so distinct CDR3 sequences, about 13% of them singletons. Sequencing was performed on PBMCs or a T cell subset sorted from them (not recorded which). These receptors were collected from a young man who had mild COVID-19 (a few samples of this study predate the infection). Cell type and time point are not known.

This clonotype was recorded many times. The CDR3 DNA reads TGTGCCATCAGTGCTCTAGGGAACACTGAAGCTTTCTTT. Translation gives CAISALGNTEAFF. The rearrangement joins TRBV10-3 to TRBJ1-1; D unclear. V lost 4 bases and J 1 base, leaving 7 bases between the germline ends. The length of the CDR3 is 13 residues. CDR1 is ENHRY, CDR2 SYGVKD, per germline.

The CDR3 spells CASSLPGGDIYGYTF. CDR3 bases: TGTGCCAGCAGCTTGCCTGGAGGGGATATCTATGGCTACACCTTC. The chain links TRBV5-6 to TRBJ1-2; TRBD1 is a possible D gene (5 bases). CDR1 SGHDT and CDR2 YYEEEE come from the germline V gene. The CDR3 consists of 15 residues. The V end was cut by 1 base, the J end by 4 bases, with 14 bases between.

In this sample, this clonotype turned up many times. The rearrangement uses TRBV11-2 and TRBJ2-7, with D perhaps matching TRBD1 (5 bases). Trimming took off 1 base at V and 3 bases at J, with 13 bases between the two ends. The V gene's germline CDR1 is SGHAT and CDR2 FQNNGV. The CDR3 covers 15 residues. CDR3 sequence reads: CASSLGSDRVYEQYF. CDR3 bases: TGTGCCAGCAGCTTAGGTTCAGACAGAGTCTACGAGCAGTACTTC.

V usage is TRBV4-1 and J usage is TRBJ2-5; 8 bases are shared with TRBD2. CDR1 is MGHRA and CDR2 is YSYEKL in the germline V gene. Trimming took 9 bases from V and 5 from J; bases not matched to a gene: 11. The CDR3 is 14 residues long. The CDR3 reads CASKPLAGKETQYF. The CDR3 DNA is TGCGCCAGTAAACCTTTAGCGGGGAAGGAGACCCAGTACTTC.

The chain joins TRBV30 to TRBJ2-1; unclear D gene. Germline CDR1 and CDR2: GTSNPN and SVGIG (reference sequence). The V end was cut by 5 bases, the J end by 5 bases, with 13 bases between. This CDR3 is built from 13 residues. Here the CDR3 reads CAWSWSEDNEQFF. The CDR3 nucleotides are TGTGCCTGGTCGTGGTCCGAGGACAATGAGCAGTTCTTC. Combining the CDR3 with reference TRBV30 and TRBJ2-1 gives the whole variable domain SQTIHQWPATLVQPVGSPLSLECTVEGTSNPNLYWYRQAAGRGLQLLFYSVGIGQISSEVPQNLSASRPQDRQFILSSKKLLLSDSGFYLCAWSWSEDNEQFFGPGTRLTVL.

This clonotype has more than one count but fewer than ten. The V call is TRBV28, the J call TRBJ2-7, with D perhaps TRBD2 (5 bases). The CDR3 has 14 amino acids. V was pared by 5 bases and J by 6 bases, with 17 bases between. The germline CDR1 and CDR2 sequences are MDHEN and SYDVKM. The CDR3 sequence is CASSPNPGVSEQYV. The CDR3 region has the DNA TGTGCCAGCAGTCCCAATCCCGGGGTTAGCGAGCAGTACGTC.

This clonotype was detected only a few times. J is TRBJ2-7 and V is TRBV5-1; D is unresolved. V was trimmed by 0 bases and J by 2 bases, leaving 12 bases between them. Per germline, CDR1 SGHRS and CDR2 YFSETQ. This CDR3 region has 15 residues. The CDR3 nucleotides read TGCGCCAGCAGCTTGGGTATAGCTGGGACCTACGAGCAGTACGTC. It codes for CASSLGIAGTYEQYV.

The chain is built from TRBV6-4 and TRBJ1-1; no clear D. The CDR3 is made up of 13 amino acids. Trimming cost V 0 bases and J 9 bases, with 11 bases left between them. Germline V gene sequence: CDR1 MRHNA, CDR2 SNTAGT. The CDR3 spells CASSDSSDTKAFF. CDR3 DNA: TGTGCCAGCAGTGACTCGAGCGACACCAAAGCTTTCTTT.

This clonotype was observed a handful of times. The chain couples TRBV5-4 to TRBJ2-1; 9 bases agree with TRBD2. In germline, CDR1 is SGHNT, CDR2 YYREEE (reference sequence). The ends lost 3 bases at V and 4 bases at J; junction bases unmatched: 11. The CDR3 extends over 17 amino acids. The DNA of the CDR3 is TGTGCCAGCAGCTCGGCCGGATCTAGCGGGGTATACAATGAGCAGTTCTTC. This codes for CASSSAGSSGVYNEQFF.